These 6 T cell receptor beta chains were sequenced from one sample in a study of shared clonotypes between healthy human individuals. Some clones are missing from TCRdb's copy, which holds only in-frame ones; the method was immunoSEQ multiplex PCR. The table shows about 2 million clones, with 95% occurring only once. Source material: naive CD4+ T cells sorted from blood. Subset meaning: CD45RA+ positively selected. The receptors derive from a man aged 18-30 years in good health.

The chain joins TRBV5-1 to TRBJ2-6; D not resolved. Germline V gene sequence: CDR1 SGHRS, CDR2 YFSETQ. V lost 7 bases to trimming and J lost 1 base, with 6 bases between them. The CDR3 has 13 residues. CDR3 amino acids: CASRASGANVLTF. In DNA form, the CDR3 reads TGCGCCAGCCGTGCGTCTGGGGCCAACGTCCTGACTTTC.

This clone occurred once. The V gene is TRBV5-4, the J gene TRBJ2-3; perhaps D is TRBD1 or TRBD2 (6 bases each). This CDR3 has 14 residues. V was cut by 6 bases and J by 4 bases, with 15 bases left in between. Per germline, CDR1 SGHNT and CDR2 YYREEE (reference sequence). CDR3 bases: TGTGCCAGCAATACCCTGGGGGGCGCAGATACGCAGTATTTT. Translating gives CASNTLGGADTQYF.

The chain links TRBV30 to TRBJ2-1, with D unresolved. Per the germline V gene, CDR1 is GTSNPN and CDR2 is SVGIG (reference sequence). The CDR3 is 14 residues long. With 2 bases removed from V and 2 bases from J, the gap between germline ends came to 10 bases. The CDR3 DNA is TGTGCCTGGAGTATCGGACGGGCCTACAATGAGCAGTTCTTC. This translates into CAWSIGRAYNEQFF.

This chain uses TRBV11-2 with TRBJ2-5, with TRBD1 matching over 8 bases. This CDR3 has 16 residues. CDR1 is SGHAT, CDR2 FQNNGV, per germline. V gave up 1 base and J gave up 4 bases; unmatched junction bases: 8. Here the CDR3 DNA reads TGTGCCAGCAGCTTAGCCAGGGGGCTGGGTTTAGAGACCCAGTACTTC. Protein sequence: CASSLARGLGLETQYF.

The chain carries TRBV4-1 and TRBJ1-6; D call uncertain. V lost 0 bases to trimming and J lost 13 bases, with 10 bases between them. This CDR3 has 13 residues. CDR1 and CDR2 (germline): MGHRA, YSYEKL. In DNA, the CDR3 is TGCGCCAGCAGCCAAGAGGAAGCGTCCCCCCTCCACTTT. Translated, it gives CASSQEEASPLHF.

J is TRBJ2-7 and V is TRBV2; D might be TRBD1 or TRBD2, each matching 5 bases. This CDR3 has 13 residues. In germline, CDR1 is SNHLY, CDR2 FYNNEI. The ends were cut back, 7 bases at V and 0 bases at J, with 10 bases in the middle. For the CDR3, the DNA is TGTGCCAGCAAGAAAGGGACCTCCTACGAGCAGTACTTC. Translating gives CASKKGTSYEQYF.